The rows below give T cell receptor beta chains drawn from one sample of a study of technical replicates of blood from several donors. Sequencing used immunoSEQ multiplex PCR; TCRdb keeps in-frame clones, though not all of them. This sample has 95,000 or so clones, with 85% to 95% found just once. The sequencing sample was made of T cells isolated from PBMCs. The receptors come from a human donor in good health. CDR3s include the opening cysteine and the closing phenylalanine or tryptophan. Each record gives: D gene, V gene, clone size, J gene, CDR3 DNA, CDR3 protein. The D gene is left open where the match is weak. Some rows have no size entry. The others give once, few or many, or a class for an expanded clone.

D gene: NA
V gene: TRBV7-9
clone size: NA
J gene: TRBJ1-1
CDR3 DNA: TGTGCCAGCAGCCCCAACCAGATGAACACTGAAGCTTTCTTT
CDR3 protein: CASSPNQMNTEAFF

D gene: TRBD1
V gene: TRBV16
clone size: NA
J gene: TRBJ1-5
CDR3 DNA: TGTGCCAGCAGCCGAACCGGGACAGATAATCAGCCCCAGCATTTT
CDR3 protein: CASSRTGTDNQPQHF

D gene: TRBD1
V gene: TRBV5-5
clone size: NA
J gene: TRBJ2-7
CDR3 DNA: TGTGCCAGCAGCTTGGACAGGGGGTACTACGAGCAGTACTTC
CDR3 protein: CASSLDRGYYEQYF

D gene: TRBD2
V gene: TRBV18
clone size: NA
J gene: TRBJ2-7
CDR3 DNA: TGTGCCAGCTCGCCCACTAGCGGCTACGAGCAGTACTTC
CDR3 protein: CASSPTSGYEQYF

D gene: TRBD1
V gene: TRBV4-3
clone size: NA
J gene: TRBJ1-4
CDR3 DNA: TGCGCCAGCAGCCACGACAGGGCAGCTAATGAAAAACTGTTTTTT
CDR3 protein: CASSHDRAANEKLFF

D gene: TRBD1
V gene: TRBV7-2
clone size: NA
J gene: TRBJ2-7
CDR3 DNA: TGTGCCAGCAGCTGGAAAGGGACAGCAGCCTACGAGCAGTACTTC
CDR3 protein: CASSWKGTAAYEQYF

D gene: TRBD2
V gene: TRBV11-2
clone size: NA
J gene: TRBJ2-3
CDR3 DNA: TGTGCCAGCAGGATAGCGGGAGGATGGACAGATACGCAGTATTTT
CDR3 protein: CASRIAGGWTDTQYF

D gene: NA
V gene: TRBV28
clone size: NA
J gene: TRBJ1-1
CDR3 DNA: TGTGCCAGCAGTGAGGTGGAGAACACTGAAGCTTTCTTT
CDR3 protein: CASSEVENTEAFF

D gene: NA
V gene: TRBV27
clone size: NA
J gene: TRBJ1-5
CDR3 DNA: TGTGCCAGCAGTTTATCTAACGGGGGGAGAAATCAGCCCCAGCATTTT
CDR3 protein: CASSLSNGGRNQPQHF

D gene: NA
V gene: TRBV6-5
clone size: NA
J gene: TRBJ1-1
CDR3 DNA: TGTGCCAGCAGTTACCTAGGCGGGAACACTGAAGCTTTCTTT
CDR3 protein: CASSYLGGNTEAFF

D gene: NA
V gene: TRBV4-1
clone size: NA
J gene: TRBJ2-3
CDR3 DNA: TGCGCCAGCAGCCAAGACGCGGGAATCGGGGATACGCAGTATTTT
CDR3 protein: CASSQDAGIGDTQYF

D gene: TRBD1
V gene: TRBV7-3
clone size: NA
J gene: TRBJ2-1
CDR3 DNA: TGTGCCAGCAGCTTATCGGGACAGGAGCAGTTCTTC
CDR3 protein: CASSLSGQEQFF

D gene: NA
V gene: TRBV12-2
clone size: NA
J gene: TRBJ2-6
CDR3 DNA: TGTGCAAGTCGCTCATACTTTACAGGGGTGGACGGGGCCAACGTCCTGACTTTC
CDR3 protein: CASRSYFTGVDGANVLTF

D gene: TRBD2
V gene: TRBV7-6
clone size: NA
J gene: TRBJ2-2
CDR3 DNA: TGTGCCAGCAGCTATACTAGCGGGAGCTACACCGGGGAGCTGTTTTTT
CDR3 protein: CASSYTSGSYTGELFF

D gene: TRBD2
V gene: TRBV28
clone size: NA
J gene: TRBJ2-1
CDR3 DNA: TGTGCCAGCAGCCGAATGGGACTAGCGGGAGCTTATGAGCAGTTCTTC
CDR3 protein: CASSRMGLAGAYEQFF

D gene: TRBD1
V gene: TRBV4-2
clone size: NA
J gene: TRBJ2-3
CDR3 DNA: TGTGCCAGCAGCCCGGCGCCGGGACAGGGTACGCAGTATTTT
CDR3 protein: CASSPAPGQGTQYF

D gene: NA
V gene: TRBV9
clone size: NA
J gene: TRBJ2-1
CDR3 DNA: TGTGCCAGCAGCGTATGGCCCCAGCAAGGGAGCAGTGAGCAGTTCTTC
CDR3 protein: CASSVWPQQGSSEQFF

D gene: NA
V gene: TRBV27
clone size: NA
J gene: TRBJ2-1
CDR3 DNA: TGTGCCAGCAGATCCCCGGGACTTTCCTACAATGAGCAGTTCTTC
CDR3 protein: CASRSPGLSYNEQFF

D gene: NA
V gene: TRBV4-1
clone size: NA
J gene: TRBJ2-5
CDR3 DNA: TGCGCCAGCAGCCAAGTTCAGGGGGAGACCCAGTACTTC
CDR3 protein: CASSQVQGETQYF

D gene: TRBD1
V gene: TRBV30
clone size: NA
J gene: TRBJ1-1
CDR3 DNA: TGTGCCTGGGGCCCTACAGGGGCAGCTTTCTTT
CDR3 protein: CAWGPTGAAFF

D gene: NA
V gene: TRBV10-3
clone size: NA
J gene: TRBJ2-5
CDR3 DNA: TGTGCCATCAGTGAAACCAGCGGAAACATTCAAGAGACCCAGTACTTC
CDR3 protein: CAISETSGNIQETQYF

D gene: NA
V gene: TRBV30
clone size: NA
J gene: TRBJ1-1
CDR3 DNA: TGTGCCTGGAGCCCGGGAACTGGGAACACTGAAGCTTTCTTT
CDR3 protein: CAWSPGTGNTEAFF

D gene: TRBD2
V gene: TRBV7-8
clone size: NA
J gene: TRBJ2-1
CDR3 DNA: TGTGCCAGCAGCTTAGTGTTGCGGGAGGGCCGAGATGAGCAGTTCTTC
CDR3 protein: CASSLVLREGRDEQFF

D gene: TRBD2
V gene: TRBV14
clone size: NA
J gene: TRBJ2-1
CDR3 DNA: TGTGCCAGCAGCCAAGAAGGCTGGACTAGCGGGCCCTACAATGAGCAGTTCTTC
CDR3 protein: CASSQEGWTSGPYNEQFF

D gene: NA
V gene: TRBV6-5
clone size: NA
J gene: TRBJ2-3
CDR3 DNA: TGTGCCAGCAGTTACTCCCCCCCACTAGAGCGACAGTATTTT
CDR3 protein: CASSYSPPLERQYF

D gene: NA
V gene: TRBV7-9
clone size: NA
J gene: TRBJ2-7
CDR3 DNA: TGTGCCAGCAGCTTAGTAGAGTACGAGCAGTACTTC
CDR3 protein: CASSLVEYEQYF

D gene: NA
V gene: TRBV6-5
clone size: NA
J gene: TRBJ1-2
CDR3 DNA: TGTGCCAGCAGTACGACAGGTCGGGGCTATGGCTACACCTTC
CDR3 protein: CASSTTGRGYGYTF

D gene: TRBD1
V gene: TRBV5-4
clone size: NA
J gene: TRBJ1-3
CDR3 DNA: TGTGCCAGCAGCTCCGGACAGGGGAACTCTGGAAACACCATATATTTT
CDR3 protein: CASSSGQGNSGNTIYF

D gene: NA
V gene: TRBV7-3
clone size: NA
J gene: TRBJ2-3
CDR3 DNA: TGTGCCAGCAGCGGAGACAGGCTGGGAGATACGCAGTATTTT
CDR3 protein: CASSGDRLGDTQYF

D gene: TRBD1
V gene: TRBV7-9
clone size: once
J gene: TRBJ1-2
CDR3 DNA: TGTGCCAGCATCCCTTTGACAGGGGGCGACTATGGCTACACCTTC
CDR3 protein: CASIPLTGGDYGYTF

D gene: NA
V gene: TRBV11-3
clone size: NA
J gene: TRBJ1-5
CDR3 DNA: TGTGCCAGCAGCTTAGGAACCGGGGGCAATCAGCCCCAGCATTTT
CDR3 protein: CASSLGTGGNQPQHF

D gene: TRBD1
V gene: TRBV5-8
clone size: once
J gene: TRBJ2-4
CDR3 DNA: TGTGCCAGCAGCTTGGGGTACAGGGGGCGCAGGAACATTCAGTACTTC
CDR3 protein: CASSLGYRGRRNIQYF

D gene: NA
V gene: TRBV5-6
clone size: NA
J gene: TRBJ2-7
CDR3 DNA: TGTGCCAGCAGCTTGGGGCCGGCGACTCCCTTCGAGCAGTACTTC
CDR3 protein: CASSLGPATPFEQYF

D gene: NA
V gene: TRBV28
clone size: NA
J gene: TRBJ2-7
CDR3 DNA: TGTGCCAGCAAAACATTATACGAGCAGTACTTC
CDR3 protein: CASKTLYEQYF

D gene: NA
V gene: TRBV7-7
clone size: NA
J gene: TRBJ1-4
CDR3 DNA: TGTGCCAGCAGCTTAGGTGAGGGTGAAAAACTGTTTTTT
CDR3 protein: CASSLGEGEKLFF

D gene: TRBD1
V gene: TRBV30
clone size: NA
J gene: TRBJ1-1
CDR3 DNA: TGTGCCTGGCGGACAGGGGGCTTCTCTGAAGCTTTCTTT
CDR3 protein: CAWRTGGFSEAFF

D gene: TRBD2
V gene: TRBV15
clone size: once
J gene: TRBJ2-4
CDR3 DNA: TGTGCCACCAGCAGAGATCGACTAGCGGCTGGGAACATTCAGTACTTC
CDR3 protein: CATSRDRLAAGNIQYF

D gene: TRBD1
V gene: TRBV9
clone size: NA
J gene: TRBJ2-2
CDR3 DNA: TGTGCCAGCAGCTCGACAGGGTTGGGAGGGGAGCTGTTTTTT
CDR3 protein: CASSSTGLGGELFF

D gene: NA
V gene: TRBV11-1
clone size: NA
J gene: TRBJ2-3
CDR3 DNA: TGTGCCAGCTGTCTCATAGAAGCAGATACGCAGTATTTT
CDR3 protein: CASCLIEADTQYF

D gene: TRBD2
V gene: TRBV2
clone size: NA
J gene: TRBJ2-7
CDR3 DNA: TGTGCCGGCGGGACTAGTAAACACGAGCAGTACTTC
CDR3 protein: CAGGTSKHEQYF

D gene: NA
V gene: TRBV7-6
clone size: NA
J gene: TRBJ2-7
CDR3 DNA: TGTGCCAGCAGCCAACTCGGAGGATACGAGCAGTACTTC
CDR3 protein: CASSQLGGYEQYF

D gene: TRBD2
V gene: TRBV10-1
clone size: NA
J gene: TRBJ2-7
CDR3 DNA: TGCGCCAGCAGTGAGGGGCTGGGGCGGGAGCGGCACGAGCAGTACTTC
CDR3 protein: CASSEGLGRERHEQYF

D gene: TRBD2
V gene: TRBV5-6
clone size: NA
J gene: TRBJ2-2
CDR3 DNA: TGTGCCAGCAGCTTCTTAGCGGGAGTTGGCACCGGGGAGCTGTTTTTT
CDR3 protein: CASSFLAGVGTGELFF

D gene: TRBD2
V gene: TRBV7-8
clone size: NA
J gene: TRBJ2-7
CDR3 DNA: TGTGCCAGCAGCCAGCGACTAGCGGGAGGAAGTGAGGAGCAGTACTTC
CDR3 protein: CASSQRLAGGSEEQYF

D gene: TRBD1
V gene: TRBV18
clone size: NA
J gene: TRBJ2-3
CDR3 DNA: TGTGCCAGCTCGGGAGACAGGGGTGATACGCAGTATTTT
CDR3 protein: CASSGDRGDTQYF

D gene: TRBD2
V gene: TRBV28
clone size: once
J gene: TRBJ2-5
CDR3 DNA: TGTGCCAGCAGTTTATCGGGACTAGCGGGGGAAGAGACCCAGTACTTC
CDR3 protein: CASSLSGLAGEETQYF

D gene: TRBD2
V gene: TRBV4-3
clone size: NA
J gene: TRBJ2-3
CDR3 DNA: TGCGCCAGCAGCCCGACTAGCGGGAGCACAGATACGCAGTATTTT
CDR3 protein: CASSPTSGSTDTQYF

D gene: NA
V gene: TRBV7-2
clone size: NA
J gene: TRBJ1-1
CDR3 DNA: TGTGCCAGCAGCTTGTTCTCGAACACTGAAGCTTTCTTT
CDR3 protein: CASSLFSNTEAFF

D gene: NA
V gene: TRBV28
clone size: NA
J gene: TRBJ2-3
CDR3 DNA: TGTGCCAGCAGTCGGGACACGGATGAGGGAGATACGCAGTATTTT
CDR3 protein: CASSRDTDEGDTQYF

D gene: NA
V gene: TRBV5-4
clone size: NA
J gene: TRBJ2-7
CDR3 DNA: TGTGCCAGCAGCTTGGTAGACGAGCAGTACTTC
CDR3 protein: CASSLVDEQYF

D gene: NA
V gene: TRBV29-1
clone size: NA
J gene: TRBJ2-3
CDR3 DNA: TGCAGCGTTCAGCCTAGCGCTAGCACAGATACGCAGTATTTT
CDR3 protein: CSVQPSASTDTQYF